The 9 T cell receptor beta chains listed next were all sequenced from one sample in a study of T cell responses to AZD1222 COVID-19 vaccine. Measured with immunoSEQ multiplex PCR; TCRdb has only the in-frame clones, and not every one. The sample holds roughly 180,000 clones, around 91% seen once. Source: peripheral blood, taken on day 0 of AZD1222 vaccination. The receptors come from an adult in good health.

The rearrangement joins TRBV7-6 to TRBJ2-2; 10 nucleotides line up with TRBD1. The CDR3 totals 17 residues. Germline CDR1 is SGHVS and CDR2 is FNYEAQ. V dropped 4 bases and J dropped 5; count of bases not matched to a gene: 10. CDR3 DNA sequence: TGTGCCAGCAGCTCCTACCGGGACAGGGGTGGTACCGGGGAGCTGTTTTTT. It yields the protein CASSSYRDRGGTGELFF.

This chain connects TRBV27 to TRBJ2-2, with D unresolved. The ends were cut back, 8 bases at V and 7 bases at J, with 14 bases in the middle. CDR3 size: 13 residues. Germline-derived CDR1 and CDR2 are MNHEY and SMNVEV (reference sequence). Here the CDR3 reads CASENLMGGELFF. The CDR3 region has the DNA TGTGCCAGCGAAAACCTTATGGGCGGGGAGCTGTTTTTT.

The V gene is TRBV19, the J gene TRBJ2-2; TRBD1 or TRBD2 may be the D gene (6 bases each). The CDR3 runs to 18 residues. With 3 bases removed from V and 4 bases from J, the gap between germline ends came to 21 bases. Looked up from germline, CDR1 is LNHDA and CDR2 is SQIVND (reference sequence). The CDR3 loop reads CASSIHSVWGAGTGELFF. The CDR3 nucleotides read TGTGCCAGTAGTATCCACTCCGTTTGGGGGGCCGGCACCGGGGAGCTGTTTTTT.

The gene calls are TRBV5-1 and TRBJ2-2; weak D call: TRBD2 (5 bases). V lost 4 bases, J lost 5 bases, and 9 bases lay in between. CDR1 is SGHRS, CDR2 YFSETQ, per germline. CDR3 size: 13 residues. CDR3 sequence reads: CASSAPGTGELFF. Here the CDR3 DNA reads TGCGCCAGCAGCGCTCCGGGGACCGGGGAGCTGTTTTTT.

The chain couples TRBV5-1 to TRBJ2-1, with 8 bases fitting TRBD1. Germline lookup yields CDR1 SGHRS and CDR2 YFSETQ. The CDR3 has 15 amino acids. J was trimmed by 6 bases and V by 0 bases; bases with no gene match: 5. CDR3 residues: CASSLGPTGGNEQFF. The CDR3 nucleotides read TGCGCCAGCAGCTTGGGTCCCACAGGGGGCAATGAGCAGTTCTTC.

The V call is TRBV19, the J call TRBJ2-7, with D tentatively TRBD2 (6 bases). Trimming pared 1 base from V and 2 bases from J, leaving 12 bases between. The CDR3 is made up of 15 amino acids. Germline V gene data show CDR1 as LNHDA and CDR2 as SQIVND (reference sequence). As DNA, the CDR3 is TGTGCCAGTAGTATAGGGTGGGGGGAGGCCTACGAGCAGTACTTC. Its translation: CASSIGWGEAYEQYF. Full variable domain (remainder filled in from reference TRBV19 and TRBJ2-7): DGGITQSPKYLFRKEGQNVTLSCEQNLNHDAMYWYRQDPGQGLRLIYYSQIVNDFQKGDIAEGYSVSREKKESFPLTVTSAQKNPTAFYLCASSIGWGEAYEQYFGPGTRLTVT.

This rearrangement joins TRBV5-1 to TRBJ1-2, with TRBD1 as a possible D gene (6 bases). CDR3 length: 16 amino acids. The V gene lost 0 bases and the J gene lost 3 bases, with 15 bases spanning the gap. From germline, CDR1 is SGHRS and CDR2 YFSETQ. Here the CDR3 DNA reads TGCGCCAGCAGCTTGGGGCGGGACACCCCGGACTATGGCTACACCTTC. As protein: CASSLGRDTPDYGYTF. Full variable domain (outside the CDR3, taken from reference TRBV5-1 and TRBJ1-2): KAGVTQTPRYLIKTRGQQVTLSCSPISGHRSVSWYQQTPGQGLQFLFEYFSETQRNKGNFPGRFSGRQFSNSRSEMNVSTLELGDSALYLCASSLGRDTPDYGYTFGSGTRLTVV.

This chain's CDR3 is CASSQPGQGTYGYTF. The CDR3 coding sequence is TGCGCCAGCAGCCAACCCGGACAGGGGACCTATGGCTACACCTTC. This chain joins TRBV4-3 and TRBJ1-2; 9 bases are a match to TRBD1. Germline values: CDR1 LGHNA, CDR2 YSLEER. V lost 2 bases, J lost 4 bases, and 5 bases stayed unmatched. The CDR3 consists of 15 residues.

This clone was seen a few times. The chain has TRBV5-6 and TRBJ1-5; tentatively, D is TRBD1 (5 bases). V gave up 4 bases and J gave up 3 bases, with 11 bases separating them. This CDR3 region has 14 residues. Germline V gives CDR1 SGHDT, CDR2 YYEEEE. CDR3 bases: TGTGCCAGCAGCGGAACCGGGGCCAATCAGCCCCAGCATTTT. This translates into CASSGTGANQPQHF.